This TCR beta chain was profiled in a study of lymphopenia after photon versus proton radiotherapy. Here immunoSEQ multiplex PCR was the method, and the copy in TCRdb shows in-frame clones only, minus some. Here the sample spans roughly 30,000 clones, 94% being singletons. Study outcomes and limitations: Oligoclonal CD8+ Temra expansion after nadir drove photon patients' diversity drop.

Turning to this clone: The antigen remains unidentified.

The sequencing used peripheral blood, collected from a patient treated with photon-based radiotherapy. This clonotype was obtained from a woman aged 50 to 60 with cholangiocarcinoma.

The CDR3 DNA follows: TGTGCCACCCGATTCGGGGGCGAGTATAATTCACCCCTCCACTTT. It translates to CATRFGGEYNSPLHF. The chain carries TRBV19 and TRBJ1-6, with D maybe TRBD1 (6 bases). This CDR3 region has 15 residues. Deletions cut 10 bases from V and 4 bases from J, with 17 bases between. Germline CDR1 and CDR2: LNHDA and SQIVND (reference sequence). Together with reference TRBV19 and TRBJ1-6, the CDR3 gives the full variable domain: DGGITQSPKYLFRKEGQNVTLSCEQNLNHDAMYWYRQDPGQGLRLIYYSQIVNDFQKGDIAEGYSVSREKKESFPLTVTSAQKNPTAFYLCATRFGGEYNSPLHFGNGTRLTVT.